This entry concerns a single T cell receptor beta chain. What it binds is not known. These data belong to a study of cytomegalovirus exposure and HLA in healthy donors. General study findings and limits: Three CMV-associated chains proved CMV antigen-specific in vitro.

Use of 60 Vbeta and 13 Jbeta primers characterized the PCR. The method was immunoSEQ multiplex PCR; TCRdb's version includes in-frame clones alone and lacks a portion of them. The sample carries fewer than 130,000 clones, approximately 70% recorded once. Germline V gene sequence: CDR1 SGHRS, CDR2 YFSETQ. CDR3 length: 15 residues. V lost 2 bases to trimming and J lost 4 bases, with 14 bases between them. Sequenced: PBMCs. This sequence was found in a man younger than 40 in good health and CMV-seropositive. J is TRBJ2-3 and V is TRBV5-1, with D perhaps matching TRBD1 (5 bases). The CDR3 nucleotides are TGCGCCAGCAGCTTAAGTAGACAGACAGCAGATACGCAGTATTTT. It codes for CASSLSRQTADTQYF.